This T cell receptor beta chain was profiled in a study of blood T cell repertoires in COVID-19. The CDR3 has 13 amino acids. CDR1 and CDR2 (germline): SQVTM, ANQGSEA. V was clipped by 2 bases and J by 3 bases, with 11 bases between them. TCRdb's table, derived via immunoSEQ multiplex PCR, lists solely in-frame clones and lacks some. Here the sample spans 130,000 or so clones, about four fifths being singletons. J is TRBJ2-7 and V is TRBV29-1; a possible D gene is TRBD1 (6 bases). The sequenced material came from peripheral blood. This receptor was obtained from a woman aged 70-85 years with COVID-19, enrolled during active disease. CDR3 loop: CSVERGDNYEQYF. The CDR3 nucleotides read TGCAGCGTTGAAAGAGGGGACAACTACGAGCAGTACTTC.